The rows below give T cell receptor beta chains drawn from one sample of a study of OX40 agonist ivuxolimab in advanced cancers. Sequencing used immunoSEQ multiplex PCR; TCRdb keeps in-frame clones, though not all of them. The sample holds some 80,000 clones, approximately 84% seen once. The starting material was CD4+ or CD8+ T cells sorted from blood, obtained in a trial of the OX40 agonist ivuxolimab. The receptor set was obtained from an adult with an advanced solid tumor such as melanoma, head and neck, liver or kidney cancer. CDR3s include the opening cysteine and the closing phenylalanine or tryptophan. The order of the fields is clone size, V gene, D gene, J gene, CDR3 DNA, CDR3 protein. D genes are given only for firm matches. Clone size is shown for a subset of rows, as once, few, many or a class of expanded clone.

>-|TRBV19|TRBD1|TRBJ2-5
TGTGCCAGTAGTCCGGGACAGCCTCAAGAGACCCAGTACTTC
CASSPGQPQETQYF
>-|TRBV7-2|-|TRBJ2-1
TGTGCCAGCAGCCCCGGGTTTTACAATGAGCAGTTCTTC
CASSPGFYNEQFF
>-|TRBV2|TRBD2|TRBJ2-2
TGTGCCAGCAGGAGGACTAGCGGGAGTCCCGGGGAGCTGTTTTTT
CASRRTSGSPGELFF
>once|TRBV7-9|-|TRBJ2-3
TGTGCCAGCAGCCCGAGTGCGGACACAGATACGCAGTATTTT
CASSPSADTDTQYF
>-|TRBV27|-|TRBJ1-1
TGTGCCAGCCTTTATCAGGGGCGTGCCACTGAAGCTTTCTTT
CASLYQGRATEAFF
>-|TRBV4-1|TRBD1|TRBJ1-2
TGCGCCAGCAGCCAAGATCGGGGACAGTTGGGCTACACCTTC
CASSQDRGQLGYTF
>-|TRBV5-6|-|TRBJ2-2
TGTGCCAGCAGTCCTCGGTACAGCAGCGTAGCCGGGGAGCTGTTTTTT
CASSPRYSSVAGELFF
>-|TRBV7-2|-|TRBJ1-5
TGTGCCAGCAGCTTAGGTTCGAGTCAGCCCCAGCATTTT
CASSLGSSQPQHF
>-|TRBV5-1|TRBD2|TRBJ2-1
TGCGCCAGCAGCGATAGCGGGGACTTCTCCTACAATGAGCAGTTCTTC
CASSDSGDFSYNEQFF
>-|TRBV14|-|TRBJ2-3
TGTGCCAGCAGGGGCGGGGGCACAGATACGCAGTATTTT
CASRGGGTDTQYF
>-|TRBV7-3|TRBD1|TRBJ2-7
TGTGCCAGCAGTGAACAGGGGGGCTCATCCGAGCAGTACTTC
CASSEQGGSSEQYF
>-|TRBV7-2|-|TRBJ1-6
TGTGCCAGCAGCGTACGGGACGGCAATTCACCCCTCCACTTT
CASSVRDGNSPLHF
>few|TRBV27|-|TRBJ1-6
TGTGCCAGCAGTTTAGGGGTAGGGACCTATAATTCACCCCTCCACTTT
CASSLGVGTYNSPLHF
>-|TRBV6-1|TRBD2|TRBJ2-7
TGTGCCAGCAAGATTACCGGGCCCGGGGGGGAGCAGTACTTC
CASKITGPGGEQYF
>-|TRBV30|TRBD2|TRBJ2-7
TGTGCCTGGAGTGGGGGAGGGATCAGCTACGAGCAGTACTTC
CAWSGGGISYEQYF
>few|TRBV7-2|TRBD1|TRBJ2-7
TGTGCCAGCAGCTTAGGGTCGGGGACAGGGTGGTACGAGCAGTACTTC
CASSLGSGTGWYEQYF
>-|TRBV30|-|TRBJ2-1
TGTGCCTGCCGTATCCCCCGTGAGCAGTTCTTC
CACRIPREQFF
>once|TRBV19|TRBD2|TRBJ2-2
TGTGCCACCGCGGGAGAGGGCACCGGGGAGCTGTTTTTT
CATAGEGTGELFF
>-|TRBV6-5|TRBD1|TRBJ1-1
TGTGCCAGCAGTCCAGGGGGCACCGCTGAAGCTTTCTTT
CASSPGGTAEAFF
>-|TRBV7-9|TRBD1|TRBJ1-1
TGTGCCAGCAGATTGACAGGGGACACTGAAGCTTTCTTT
CASRLTGDTEAFF
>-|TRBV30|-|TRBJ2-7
TGTGCCTGGAGCTCGGGACGGTTTAGCTCCTACGAGCAGTACTTC
CAWSSGRFSSYEQYF
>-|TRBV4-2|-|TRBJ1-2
TGTGCCAGCAGCCAAGATTACGGGGGGCCCTATGGCTACACCTTC
CASSQDYGGPYGYTF
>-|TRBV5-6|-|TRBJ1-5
TGTGCCAGCAGCTTGTGGGAACAGCCCCAGCATTTT
CASSLWEQPQHF
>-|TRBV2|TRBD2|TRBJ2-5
TGTGCCAGCAGTGGGGGACTAGCGGTATGGGAGACCCAGTACTTC
CASSGGLAVWETQYF
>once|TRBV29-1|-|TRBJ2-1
TGCAGCGTGGATCGGGAGTGGGATGAGCAGTTCTTC
CSVDREWDEQFF
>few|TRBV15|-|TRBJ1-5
TGTGCCACCAGCAGCGCCCGGGACATAAATCAGCCCCAGCATTTT
CATSSARDINQPQHF
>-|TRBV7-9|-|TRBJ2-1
TGTGCCAGCCCTGGGACCGCTAGCCAGAGCTCCTACAATGAGCAGTTCTTC
CASPGTASQSSYNEQFF
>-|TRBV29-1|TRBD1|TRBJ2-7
TGCAGCGTTGGGTTGCGGACAGGCTCCTACGAGCAGTACTTC
CSVGLRTGSYEQYF
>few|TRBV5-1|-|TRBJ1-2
TGCGCCAGCAGCTTGGCTGGCAGCGCCTCCAGAGGCTACACCTTC
CASSLAGSASRGYTF
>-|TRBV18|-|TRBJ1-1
TGTGCCAGCTCCCCAAGGGCGTATACTGAAGCTTTCTTT
CASSPRAYTEAFF
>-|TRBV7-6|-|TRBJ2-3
TGTGCCAGCAGGGAGGAGGCGGGATCCACAGATACGCAGTATTTT
CASREEAGSTDTQYF
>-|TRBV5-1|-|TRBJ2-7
TGCGCCAGCAGCTTCGAAGCCCAGGGGGGCGAGCAGTACTTC
CASSFEAQGGEQYF
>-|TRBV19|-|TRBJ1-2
TGTGCCAGCCAAAGAGGGCTCCCTCCCTATGGCTACACCTTC
CASQRGLPPYGYTF
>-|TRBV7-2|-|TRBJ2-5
TGTGCCAGCAGCTTCGTACAGAAAGAGACCCAGTACTTC
CASSFVQKETQYF
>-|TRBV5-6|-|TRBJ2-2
TGTGCCAGCAGCGATCCAGAATCCGGGGAGCTGTTTTTT
CASSDPESGELFF
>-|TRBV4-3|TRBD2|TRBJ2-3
TGCGCCAGCAGCCAAGGGACTAGCGGGCTGAGCACAGATACGCAGTATTTT
CASSQGTSGLSTDTQYF
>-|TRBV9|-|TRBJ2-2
TGTGCCAGCAGCGTCCAGCCAAACACCGGGGAGCTGTTTTTT
CASSVQPNTGELFF
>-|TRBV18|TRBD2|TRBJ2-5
TGTGCCAGCTCAACTTGGGGGGGAGAGACCCAGTACTTC
CASSTWGGETQYF
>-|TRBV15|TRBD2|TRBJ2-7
TGTGCCACCAGCAGAGATCCCCCACTAGCGGAGTACGAGCAGTACTTC
CATSRDPPLAEYEQYF
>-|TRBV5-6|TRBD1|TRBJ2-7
TGTGCCAGCAGCTTGGATACAGGGGGCTACGAGCAGTACTTC
CASSLDTGGYEQYF
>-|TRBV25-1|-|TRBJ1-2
TGTGCCAGCAGTGAGGACGGTAACTATGGCTACACCTTC
CASSEDGNYGYTF
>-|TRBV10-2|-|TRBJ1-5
TGCGCCACCACGGACGGGCATCAGCCCCAGCATTTT
CATTDGHQPQHF
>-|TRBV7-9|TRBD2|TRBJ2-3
TGTGCCAGCAGTCCAATGGGACTAGCGGGAACCACAGATACGCAGTATTTT
CASSPMGLAGTTDTQYF
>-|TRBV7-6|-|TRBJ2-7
TGTGCCAGCAGCCACGGCGCAGGAGCCTACGAGCAGTACTTC
CASSHGAGAYEQYF
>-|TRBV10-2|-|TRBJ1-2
TGCGCCAGCAGTGAGGTGGGCAGGGGAGGCTATGGCTACACCTTC
CASSEVGRGGYGYTF
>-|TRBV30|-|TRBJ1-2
TGTGCCTGGAGTGGAGGCTATGGCTACACCTTC
CAWSGGYGYTF
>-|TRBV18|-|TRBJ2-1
TGTGCCAGCTCACCCTACCCATCAACTTCCCCGGGATCCAATGAGCAGTTCTTC
CASSPYPSTSPGSNEQFF
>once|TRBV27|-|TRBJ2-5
TGTGCCAGCACGAAAACTAGGGGCGTCCAAGAGACCCAGTACTTC
CASTKTRGVQETQYF
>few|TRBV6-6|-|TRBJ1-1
TGTGCCAGCAATTTAGCGAACACTGAAGCTTTCTTT
CASNLANTEAFF
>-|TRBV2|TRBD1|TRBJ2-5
TGTGCCAGCAGGCCCGGGACAGGCAGCTGGGAGCAGTACTTC
CASRPGTGSWEQYF
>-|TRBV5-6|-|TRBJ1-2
TGTGCCAGCAGAGAAAACAGGGTGCAAACTAACTATGGCTACACCTTC
CASRENRVQTNYGYTF
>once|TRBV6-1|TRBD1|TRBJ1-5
TGTGCCAGCAGTGGGGGACAGTGGAATCAGCCCCAGCATTTT
CASSGGQWNQPQHF
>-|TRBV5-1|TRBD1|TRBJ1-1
TGCGCCAGCAGCGGTCGGGGTCAGGGGGCTTCGGAAGCTTTCTTT
CASSGRGQGASEAFF
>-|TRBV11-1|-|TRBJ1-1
TGTGCCAGCAGCTTTGGAGGGAACACTGAAGCTTTCTTT
CASSFGGNTEAFF
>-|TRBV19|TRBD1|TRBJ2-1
TGTGCCAGTAGTAGACAGGGGGCACTAAATGAGCAGTTCTTC
CASSRQGALNEQFF
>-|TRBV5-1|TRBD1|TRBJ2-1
TGCGCCAGCAGCCCCTTGGTTGGACAGGGGGCGCGGAATGAGCAGTTCTTC
CASSPLVGQGARNEQFF
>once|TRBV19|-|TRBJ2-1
TGTGCCAGTAGTATAACAGGAAACAATGAGCAGTTCTTC
CASSITGNNEQFF
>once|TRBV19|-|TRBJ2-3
TGTGCCAGTAGTCATCGCCTCAGGGGAGATACGCAGTATTTT
CASSHRLRGDTQYF